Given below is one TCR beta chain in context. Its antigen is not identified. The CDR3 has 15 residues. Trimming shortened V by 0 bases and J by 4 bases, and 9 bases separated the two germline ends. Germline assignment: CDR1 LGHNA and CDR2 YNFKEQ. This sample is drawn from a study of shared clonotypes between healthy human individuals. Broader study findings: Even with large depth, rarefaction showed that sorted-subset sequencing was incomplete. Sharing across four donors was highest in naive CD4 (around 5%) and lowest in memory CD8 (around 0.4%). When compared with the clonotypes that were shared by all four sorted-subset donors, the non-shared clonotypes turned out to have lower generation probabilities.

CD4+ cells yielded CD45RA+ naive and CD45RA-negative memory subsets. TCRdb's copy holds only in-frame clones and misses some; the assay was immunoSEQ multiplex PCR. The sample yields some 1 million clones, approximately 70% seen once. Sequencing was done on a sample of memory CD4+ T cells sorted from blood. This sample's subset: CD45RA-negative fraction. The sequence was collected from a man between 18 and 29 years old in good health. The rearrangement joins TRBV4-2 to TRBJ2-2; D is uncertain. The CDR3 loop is CASSQDAGSTGELFF. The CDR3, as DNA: TGTGCCAGCAGCCAAGATGCAGGATCCACCGGGGAGCTGTTTTTT.